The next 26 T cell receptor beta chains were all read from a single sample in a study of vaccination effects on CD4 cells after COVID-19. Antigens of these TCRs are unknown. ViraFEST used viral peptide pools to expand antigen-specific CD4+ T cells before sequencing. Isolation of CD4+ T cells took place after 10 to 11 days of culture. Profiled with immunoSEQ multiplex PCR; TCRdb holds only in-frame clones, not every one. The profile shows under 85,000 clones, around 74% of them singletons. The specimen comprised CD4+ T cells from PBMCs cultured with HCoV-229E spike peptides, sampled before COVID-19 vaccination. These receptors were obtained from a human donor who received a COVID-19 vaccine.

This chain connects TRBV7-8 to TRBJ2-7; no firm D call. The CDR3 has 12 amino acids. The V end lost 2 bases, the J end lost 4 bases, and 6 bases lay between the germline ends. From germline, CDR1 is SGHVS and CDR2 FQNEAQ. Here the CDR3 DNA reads TGTGCCAGCAGCTTATCCCAGTACGAGCAGTACGTC. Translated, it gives CASSLSQYEQYV.

The DNA of the CDR3 is TGCGCCAGCAGCCAAGATTGGGGGAGCTATGGCTACACCTTC. It specifies CASSQDWGSYGYTF. V and J are TRBV4-3 and TRBJ1-2, with D perhaps TRBD1 (5 bases). The CDR3 contains 14 residues. Trimming left V 0 bases short and J 4 bases short, with 9 bases between. The germline V gene has CDR1 LGHNA and CDR2 YSLEER.

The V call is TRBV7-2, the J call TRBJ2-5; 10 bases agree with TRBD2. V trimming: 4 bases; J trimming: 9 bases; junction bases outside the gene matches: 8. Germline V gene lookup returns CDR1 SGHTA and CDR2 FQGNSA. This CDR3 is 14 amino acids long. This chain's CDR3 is CASSSTSGFGAQYF. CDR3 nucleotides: TGTGCCAGCAGCTCGACTAGCGGGTTTGGGGCCCAGTACTTC. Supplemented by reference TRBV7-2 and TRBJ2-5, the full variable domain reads GAGVSQSPSNKVTEKGKDVELRCDPISGHTALYWYRQSLGQGLEFLIYFQGNSAPDKSGLPSDRFSAERTGGSVSTLTIQRTQQEDSAVYLCASSSTSGFGAQYFGPGTRLLVL.

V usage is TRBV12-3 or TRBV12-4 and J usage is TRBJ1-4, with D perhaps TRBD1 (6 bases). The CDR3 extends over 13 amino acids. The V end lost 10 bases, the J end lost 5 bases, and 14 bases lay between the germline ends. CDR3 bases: TGTGCCACCCGTACAGGGTTAAATGAAAAACTGTTTTTT. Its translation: CATRTGLNEKLFF.

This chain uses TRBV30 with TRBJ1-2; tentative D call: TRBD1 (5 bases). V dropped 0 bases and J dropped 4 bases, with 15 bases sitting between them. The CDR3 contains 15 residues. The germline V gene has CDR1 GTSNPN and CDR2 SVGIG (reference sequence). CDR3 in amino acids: CAWSVGQRSLYGYTF. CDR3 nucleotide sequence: TGTGCCTGGAGTGTTGGACAACGCTCACTCTATGGCTACACCTTC.

CDR3 region: CAWSASGGAVGGYTF. DNA of the CDR3: TGTGCCTGGAGTGCTTCAGGGGGCGCAGTAGGGGGCTACACCTTC. The chain links TRBV30 to TRBJ1-2; 8 bases fit TRBD1. Germline-derived CDR1 and CDR2 are GTSNPN and SVGIG (reference sequence). V lost 1 base, J lost 8 bases, and 12 bases stayed unmatched. This CDR3 has 15 residues.

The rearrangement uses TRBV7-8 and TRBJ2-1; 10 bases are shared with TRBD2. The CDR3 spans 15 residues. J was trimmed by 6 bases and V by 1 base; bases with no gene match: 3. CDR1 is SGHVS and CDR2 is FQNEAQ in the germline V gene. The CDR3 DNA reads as TGTGCCAGCAGCTTAGGAGCGGGGGGGCTCAATGAGCAGTTCTTC. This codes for CASSLGAGGLNEQFF.

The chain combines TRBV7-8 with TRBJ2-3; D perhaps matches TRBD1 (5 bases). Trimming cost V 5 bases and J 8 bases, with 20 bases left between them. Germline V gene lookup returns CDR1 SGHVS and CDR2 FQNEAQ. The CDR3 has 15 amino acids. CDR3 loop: CASSRISSIGATQYF. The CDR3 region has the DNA TGTGCCAGCAGCCGTATCTCTTCGATTGGGGCTACGCAGTATTTT.

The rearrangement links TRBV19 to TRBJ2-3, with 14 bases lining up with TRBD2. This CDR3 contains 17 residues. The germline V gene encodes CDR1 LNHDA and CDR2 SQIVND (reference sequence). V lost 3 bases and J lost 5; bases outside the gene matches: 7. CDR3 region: CASSIGLAGGSIDTQYF. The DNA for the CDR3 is TGTGCCAGTAGTATCGGACTAGCGGGGGGATCGATAGATACGCAGTATTTT.

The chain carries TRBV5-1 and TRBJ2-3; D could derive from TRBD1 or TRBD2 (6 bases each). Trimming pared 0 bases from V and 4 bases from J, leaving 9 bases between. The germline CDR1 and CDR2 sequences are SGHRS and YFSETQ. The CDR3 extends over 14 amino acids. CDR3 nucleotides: TGCGCCAGCAGCTTGGAGGGGGGCGCAGATACGCAGTATTTT. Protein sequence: CASSLEGGADTQYF.

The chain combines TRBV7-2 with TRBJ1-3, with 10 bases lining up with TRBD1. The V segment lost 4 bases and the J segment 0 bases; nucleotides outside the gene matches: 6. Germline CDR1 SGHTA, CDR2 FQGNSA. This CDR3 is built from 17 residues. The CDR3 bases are TGTGCCAGCAGCTCGTACCGGGACAGGGGCTCTGGAAACACCATATATTTT. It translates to CASSSYRDRGSGNTIYF.

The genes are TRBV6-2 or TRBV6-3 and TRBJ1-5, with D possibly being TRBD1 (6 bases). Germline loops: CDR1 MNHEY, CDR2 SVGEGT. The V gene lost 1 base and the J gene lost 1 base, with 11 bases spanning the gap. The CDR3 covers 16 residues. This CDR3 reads CASSYFSGTSNQPQHF. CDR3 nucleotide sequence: TGTGCCAGCAGTTACTTTTCGGGGACAAGCAATCAGCCCCAGCATTTT.

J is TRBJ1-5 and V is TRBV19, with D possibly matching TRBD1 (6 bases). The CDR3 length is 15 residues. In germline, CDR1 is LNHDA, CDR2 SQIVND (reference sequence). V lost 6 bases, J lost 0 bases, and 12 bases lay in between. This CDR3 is CASRDSPYSNQPQHF. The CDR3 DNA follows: TGTGCCAGTAGGGACAGCCCTTATAGCAATCAGCCCCAGCATTTT.

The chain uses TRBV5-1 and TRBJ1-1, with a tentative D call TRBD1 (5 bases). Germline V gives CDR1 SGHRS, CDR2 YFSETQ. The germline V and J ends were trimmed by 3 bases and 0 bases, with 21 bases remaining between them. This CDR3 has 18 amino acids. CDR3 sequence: CASSSPPGAAAMNTEAFF. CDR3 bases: TGCGCCAGCAGCTCTCCTCCCGGGGCAGCAGCAATGAACACTGAAGCTTTCTTT.

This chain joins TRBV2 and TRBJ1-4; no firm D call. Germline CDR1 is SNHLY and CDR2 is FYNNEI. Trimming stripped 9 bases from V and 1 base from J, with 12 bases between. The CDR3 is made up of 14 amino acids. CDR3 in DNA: TGTGCCAGAAGACAAGCAGGAACTAATGAAAAACTGTTTTTT. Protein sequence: CARRQAGTNEKLFF.

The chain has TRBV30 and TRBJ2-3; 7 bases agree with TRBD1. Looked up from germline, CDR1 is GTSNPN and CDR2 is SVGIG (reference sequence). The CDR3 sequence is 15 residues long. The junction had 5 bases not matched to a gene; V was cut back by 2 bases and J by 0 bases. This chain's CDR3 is CAWSRTGSSTDTQYF. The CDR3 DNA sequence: TGTGCCTGGAGTCGGACAGGTTCTAGCACAGATACGCAGTATTTT.

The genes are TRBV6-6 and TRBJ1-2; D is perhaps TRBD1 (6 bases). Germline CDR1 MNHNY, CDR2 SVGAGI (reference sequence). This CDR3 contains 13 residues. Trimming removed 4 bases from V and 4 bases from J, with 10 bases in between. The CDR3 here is CASSSGTPYGYTF. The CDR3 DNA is TGTGCCAGCAGTTCCGGGACACCCTATGGCTACACCTTC.

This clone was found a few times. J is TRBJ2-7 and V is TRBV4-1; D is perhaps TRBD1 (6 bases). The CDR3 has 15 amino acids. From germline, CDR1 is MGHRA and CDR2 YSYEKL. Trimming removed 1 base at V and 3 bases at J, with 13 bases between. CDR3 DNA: TGCGCCAGCAGCCAAGGTTATGCAGGGGACTACGAGCAGTACGTC. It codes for CASSQGYAGDYEQYV.

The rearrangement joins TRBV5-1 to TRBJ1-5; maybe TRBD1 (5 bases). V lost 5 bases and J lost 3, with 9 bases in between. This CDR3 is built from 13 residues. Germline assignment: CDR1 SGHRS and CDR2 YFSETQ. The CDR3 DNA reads TGCGCCAGCAGGTCGACAGACAATCAGCCCCAGCATTTT. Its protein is CASRSTDNQPQHF.

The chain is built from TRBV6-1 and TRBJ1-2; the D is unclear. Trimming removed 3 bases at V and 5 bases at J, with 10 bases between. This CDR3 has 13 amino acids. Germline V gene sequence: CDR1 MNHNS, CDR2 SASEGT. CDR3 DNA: TGTGCCAGCAGTGAGGCCGGGAATTATGGCTACACCTTC. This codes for CASSEAGNYGYTF.

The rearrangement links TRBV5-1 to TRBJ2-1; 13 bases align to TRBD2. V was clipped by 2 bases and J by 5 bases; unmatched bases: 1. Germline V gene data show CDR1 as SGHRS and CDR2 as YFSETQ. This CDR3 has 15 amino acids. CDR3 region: CASSFGTSGNNEQFF. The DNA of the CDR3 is TGCGCCAGCAGCTTCGGGACTAGCGGGAACAATGAGCAGTTCTTC.

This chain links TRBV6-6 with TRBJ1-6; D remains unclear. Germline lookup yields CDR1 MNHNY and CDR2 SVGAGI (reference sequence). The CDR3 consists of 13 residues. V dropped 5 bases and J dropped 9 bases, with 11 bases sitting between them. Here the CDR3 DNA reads TGTGCCAGCAGTGCCCCGTCGGGTTCACCCCTCCACTTT. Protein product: CASSAPSGSPLHF.

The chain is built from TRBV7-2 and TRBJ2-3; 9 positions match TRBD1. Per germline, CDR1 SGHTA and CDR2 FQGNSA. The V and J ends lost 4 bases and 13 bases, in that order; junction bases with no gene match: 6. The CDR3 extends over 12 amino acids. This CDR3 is CASSWGQGPKYF. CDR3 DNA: TGTGCCAGCAGCTGGGGACAGGGTCCAAAGTATTTT.

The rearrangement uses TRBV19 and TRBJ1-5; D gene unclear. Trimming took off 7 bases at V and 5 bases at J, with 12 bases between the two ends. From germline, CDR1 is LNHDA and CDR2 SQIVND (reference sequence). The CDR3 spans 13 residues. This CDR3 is CASKVGLHQPQHF. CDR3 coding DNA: TGTGCCAGTAAGGTGGGTTTGCATCAGCCCCAGCATTTT.

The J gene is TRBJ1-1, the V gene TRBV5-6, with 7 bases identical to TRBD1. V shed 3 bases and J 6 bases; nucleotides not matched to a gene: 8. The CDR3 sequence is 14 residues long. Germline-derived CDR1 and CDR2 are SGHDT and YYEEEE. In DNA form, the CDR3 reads TGTGCCAGCAGCTGGAAAGGGGGCGACGCTGAAGCTTTCTTT. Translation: CASSWKGGDAEAFF.

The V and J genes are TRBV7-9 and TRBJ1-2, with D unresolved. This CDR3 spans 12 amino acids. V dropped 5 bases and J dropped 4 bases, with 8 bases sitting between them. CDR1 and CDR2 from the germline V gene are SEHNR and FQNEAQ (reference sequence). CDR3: CASSTTSYGYTF. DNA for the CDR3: TGTGCCAGCAGCACAACCAGCTATGGCTACACCTTC.